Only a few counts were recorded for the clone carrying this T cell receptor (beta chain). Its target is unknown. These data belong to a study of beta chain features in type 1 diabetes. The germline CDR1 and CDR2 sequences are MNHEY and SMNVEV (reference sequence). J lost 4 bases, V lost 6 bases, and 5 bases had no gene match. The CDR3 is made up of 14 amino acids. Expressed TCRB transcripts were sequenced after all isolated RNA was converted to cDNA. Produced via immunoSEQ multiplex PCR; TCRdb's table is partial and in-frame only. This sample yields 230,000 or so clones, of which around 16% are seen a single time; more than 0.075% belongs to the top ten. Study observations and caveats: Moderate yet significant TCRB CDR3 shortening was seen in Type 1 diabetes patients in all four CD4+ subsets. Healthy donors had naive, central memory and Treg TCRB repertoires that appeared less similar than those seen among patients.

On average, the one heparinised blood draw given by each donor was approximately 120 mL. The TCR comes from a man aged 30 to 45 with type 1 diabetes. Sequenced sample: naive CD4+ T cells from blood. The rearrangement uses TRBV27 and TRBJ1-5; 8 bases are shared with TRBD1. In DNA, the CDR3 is TGTGCCAGCAGCGGGACAGGCATTAATCAGCCCCAGCATTTT. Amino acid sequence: CASSGTGINQPQHF.